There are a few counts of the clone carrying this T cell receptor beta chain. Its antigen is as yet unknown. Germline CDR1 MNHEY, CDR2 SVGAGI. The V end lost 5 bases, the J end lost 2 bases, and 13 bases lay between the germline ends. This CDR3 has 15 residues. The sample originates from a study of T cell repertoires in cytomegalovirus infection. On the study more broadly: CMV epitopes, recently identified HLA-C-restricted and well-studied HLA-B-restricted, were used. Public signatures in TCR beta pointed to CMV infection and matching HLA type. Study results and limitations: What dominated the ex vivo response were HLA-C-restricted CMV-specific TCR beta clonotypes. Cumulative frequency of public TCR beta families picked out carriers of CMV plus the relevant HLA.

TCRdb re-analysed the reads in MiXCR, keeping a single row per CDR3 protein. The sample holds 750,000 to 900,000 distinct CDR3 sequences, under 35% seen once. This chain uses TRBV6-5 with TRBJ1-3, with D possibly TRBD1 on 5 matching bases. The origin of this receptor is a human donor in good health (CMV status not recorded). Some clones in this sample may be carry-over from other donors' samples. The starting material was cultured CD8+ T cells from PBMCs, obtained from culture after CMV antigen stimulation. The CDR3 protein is CASSHDQGTGNTIYF. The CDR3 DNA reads TGTGCCAGCAGTCACGATCAGGGTACTGGAAACACCATATATTTT.